Listed below are T cell receptor beta chains from one sample, sequenced in a study of T cells in Graves' hyperthyroidism and ophthalmopathy. TCRdb analysed the multiplex PCR reads with MiXCR anew, one entry per CDR3 protein. The table records 400,000 to 550,000 distinct CDR3 sequences, roughly 25% of them present only once. Sample: blood. These receptors were collected from a woman between 25 and 40 years old with Graves' ophthalmopathy. The CDR3 runs from the conserved cysteine through the conserved F or W. The D gene is left open where the match is weak. Size tells how often a clone was seen (once, few, many) or the class of an expanded clone, and some rows leave it out.

TRBJ2-7,TRBV20-1,-,TRBD2,CSAKGTSAPSYEQYF,TGCAGTGCTAAAGGGACTAGCGCACCGTCCTACGAGCAGTACTTC
TRBJ1-5,TRBV6-1,-,-,CASKPRMGNQPQHF,TGTGCCAGCAAACCTCGGATGGGGAATCAGCCCCAGCATTTT
TRBJ1-2,TRBV25-1,many,-,CASSLNSAGGYTF,TGTGCCAGCAGCTTGAACAGCGCGGGAGGCTACACCTTC
TRBJ2-5,TRBV24-1,many,-,CATSDRTVQETQYF,TGTGCCACCAGTGATAGGACGGTTCAAGAGACCCAGTACTTC
TRBJ1-2,TRBV28,many,-,CASSLVGNLNYGYTF,TGTGCCAGCAGTTTAGTCGGAAACCTCAACTATGGCTACACCTTC
TRBJ2-7,TRBV19,-,-,CASSISYPFYEQYF,TGTGCCAGTAGTATAAGCTACCCCTTCTACGAGCAGTACTTC
TRBJ2-4,TRBV6-1,many,TRBD1,CASSEKTGNGPKNIQYF,TGTGCCAGCAGTGAGAAGACAGGGAACGGGCCCAAAAACATTCAGTACTTC
TRBJ2-5,TRBV28,many,-,CASSRDRLATQYF,TGTGCCAGCAGTCGGGACCGTTTGGCAACCCAGTACTTC
TRBJ2-5,TRBV2,-,-,CASSDSETQYF,TGTGCCAGCAGTGATAGCGAGACCCAGTACTTC
TRBJ2-7,TRBV6-2/TRBV6-3,many,-,CASRRSQEDEQYF,TGTGCCAGCAGACGTAGCCAGGAGGACGAGCAGTACTTC
TRBJ2-7,TRBV6-1,many,-,CASSKQGPTGEQYF,TGTGCCAGCAGCAAACAGGGTCCTACCGGCGAGCAGTACTTC
TRBJ1-1,TRBV6-2/TRBV6-3,many,-,CASSYWSVGNTEAFF,TGTGCCAGCAGTTACTGGTCAGTGGGAAACACTGAAGCTTTCTTT
TRBJ2-2,TRBV10-3,many,TRBD1,CAISGPGQGNGELFF,TGTGCCATCAGTGGACCGGGACAGGGGAACGGGGAGCTGTTTTTT
TRBJ1-2,TRBV6-1,few,-,CANSQSHYGYTF,TGTGCCAACTCTCAGAGTCACTATGGCTACACCTTC
TRBJ1-2,TRBV27,many,TRBD1,CASSDRGQYGYTF,TGTGCCAGTTCGGACAGGGGGCAATATGGCTACACCTTC
TRBJ1-1,TRBV6-2/TRBV6-3,few,-,CASSYSVRGHTEAFF,TGTGCCAGCAGTTACTCGGTCAGGGGTCACACTGAAGCTTTCTTT
TRBJ2-7,TRBV10-2,few,-,CATQPAGGGYEQYF,TGCGCCACCCAACCGGCAGGGGGGGGCTACGAGCAGTACTTC
TRBJ2-2,TRBV6-1,-,-,CASNLDSTGELFF,TGTGCCAGCAATCTCGACTCGACCGGGGAGCTGTTTTTT
TRBJ1-2,TRBV24-1,many,-,CATSDLEIQTF,TGTGCCACCAGTGATTTGGAGATACAGACCTTC
TRBJ1-1,TRBV2,many,TRBD1,CASTMGQGTLSGEAFF,TGTGCCAGCACCATGGGACAGGGGACCTTATCAGGAGAAGCTTTCTTT
TRBJ1-4,TRBV18,few,TRBD1,CASSPVTGQGEEKLFF,TGTGCCAGCTCACCAGTTACCGGACAGGGGGAGGAAAAACTGTTTTTT
TRBJ1-2,TRBV12-3/TRBV12-4,-,TRBD1,CASSKTEQGADGYTF,TGTGCCAGCAGCAAAACAGAACAGGGGGCGGATGGCTACACCTTC
TRBJ1-5,TRBV6-2/TRBV6-3,many,TRBD1,CASSSSRKGTDNQPQHF,TGTGCCAGCAGCTCATCTCGAAAAGGGACAGACAATCAGCCCCAGCATTTT
TRBJ2-7,TRBV19,many,TRBD1,CACKKTTGAYEQYF,TGTGCCTGCAAAAAAACCACAGGGGCCTACGAGCAGTACTTC
TRBJ2-7,TRBV11-3,many,TRBD2,CASSLTIPPGRRGAYEQYF,TGTGCCAGCAGCTTGACAATTCCCCCCGGGAGGCGGGGGGCCTACGAGCAGTACTTC
TRBJ1-5,TRBV6-4,many,-,CASSTAENQPQHF,TGTGCCAGCAGTACAGCGGAAAATCAGCCCCAGCATTTT
TRBJ2-5,TRBV6-2/TRBV6-3,few,-,CASSYGLEQETQYF,TGTGCCAGCAGTTACGGACTGGAACAAGAGACCCAGTACTTC
TRBJ1-5,TRBV28,-,-,CASSTLVGNQPQHF,TGTGCCAGCAGCACCTTAGTAGGCAATCAGCCCCAGCATTTT
TRBJ2-7,TRBV19,many,-,CASSIVETGEQYF,TGTGCCAGTAGTATAGTCGAGACAGGCGAGCAGTACTTC
TRBJ1-1,TRBV27,-,TRBD1,CASRRQGLVTEAFF,TGTGCCAGCAGGAGACAGGGCCTCGTAACTGAAGCTTTCTTT
TRBJ1-2,TRBV20-1,many,TRBD1,CSQTGGLIFGYTF,TGCAGTCAGACAGGGGGGCTTATTTTTGGCTACACCTTC
TRBJ1-1,TRBV20-1,many,-,CSARVKGSGTEAFF,TGCAGTGCTAGAGTGAAAGGGTCAGGCACTGAAGCTTTCTTT
TRBJ2-7,TRBV7-2,many,-,CASSSRDRGLYEQYF,TGTGCCAGCAGCTCCCGGGACCGAGGCCTATACGAGCAGTACTTC
TRBJ2-2,TRBV12-5,many,TRBD2,CASGLTPTSGSTGELFF,TGTGCTAGTGGTTTGACCCCGACTAGCGGAAGCACCGGGGAGCTGTTTTTT
TRBJ2-7,TRBV29-1,many,-,CSVGDDGDPYYEQYF,TGCAGCGTGGGGGACGACGGAGACCCCTACTACGAGCAGTACTTC
TRBJ1-1,TRBV6-1,many,-,CASKLPENTEAFF,TGTGCCAGCAAGCTCCCAGAGAACACTGAAGCTTTCTTT
TRBJ2-5,TRBV20-1,few,TRBD1,CSARGFLSDRARGETQYF,TGCAGTGCTAGAGGCTTCCTTTCGGACAGGGCGAGAGGGGAGACCCAGTACTTC
TRBJ1-5,TRBV6-2/TRBV6-3,many,-,CASSYRAAGSNQNQPQHF,TGTGCCAGCAGTTATAGGGCGGCGGGGTCGAATCAAAATCAGCCCCAGCATTTT
TRBJ1-2,TRBV4-1,-,-,CASSLAFKLDNYGYTF,TGCGCCAGCAGCCTAGCCTTCAAATTGGATAACTATGGCTACACCTTC
TRBJ1-1,TRBV6-2/TRBV6-3,-,TRBD1,CASNPQQGTSNTEAFF,TGTGCCAGCAACCCCCAACAGGGGACCTCGAACACTGAAGCTTTCTTT
TRBJ2-7,TRBV3-1,few,-,CASSQDPGFPYEQYF,TGTGCCAGCAGCCAAGATCCGGGGTTTCCCTACGAGCAGTACTTC
TRBJ1-2,TRBV10-3,few,TRBD1,CAISRDRARKYGYTF,TGTGCCATCAGCCGGGACAGGGCCCGGAAATATGGCTACACCTTC
TRBJ1-3,TRBV19,-,-,CLMDQSIGNTIYF,TGTCTTATGGACCAGTCGATTGGAAACACCATATATTTT
TRBJ2-2,TRBV24-1,many,-,CATSDHRVTGELFF,TGTGCCACCAGTGATCACAGGGTCACCGGGGAGCTGTTTTTT
TRBJ1-2,TRBV2,-,-,CASSEDGRNRNGYTF,TGTGCCAGCAGTGAAGATGGGCGGAATCGGAACGGCTACACCTTC
TRBJ1-1,TRBV25-1,-,-,CASSEYGADTEAFF,TGTGCCAGCAGTGAATATGGCGCCGACACTGAAGCTTTCTTT
TRBJ2-1,TRBV6-2/TRBV6-3,many,TRBD2,CASSYTRTSGGANEQFF,TGTGCCAGCAGTTACACCCGGACTAGCGGGGGGGCAAATGAGCAGTTCTTC
TRBJ1-2,TRBV15,many,-,CATSRDDGSRGYTF,TGTGCCACCAGCAGAGATGACGGATCTCGTGGCTACACCTTC
TRBJ1-2,TRBV5-1,many,-,CASSLSIGYQNYGYTF,TGCGCCAGCAGCTTGTCTATAGGGTATCAGAACTATGGCTACACCTTC
TRBJ1-3,TRBV30,-,-,CAWSGDSGNTIYF,TGTGCCTGGAGTGGGGACTCTGGAAACACCATATATTTT
TRBJ2-5,TRBV29-1,-,-,CSVEEGGDETQYF,TGCAGCGTTGAAGAGGGGGGAGATGAGACCCAGTACTTC
TRBJ1-2,TRBV7-2,-,-,CASSVRTAYGYTF,TGTGCCAGCAGCGTCCGGACGGCATATGGCTACACCTTC
TRBJ1-5,TRBV3-1,few,-,CASSQDSPAENQPQHF,TGTGCCAGCAGCCAAGATTCGCCGGCAGAAAATCAGCCCCAGCATTTT
TRBJ1-1,TRBV10-3,few,-,CAISESSGNTEAFF,TGTGCCATCAGTGAGTCAAGTGGGAACACTGAAGCTTTCTTT
TRBJ2-7,TRBV9,-,TRBD1,CASTRGDRAGEQYF,TGTGCCAGTACTAGAGGCGACAGGGCTGGGGAGCAGTACTTC